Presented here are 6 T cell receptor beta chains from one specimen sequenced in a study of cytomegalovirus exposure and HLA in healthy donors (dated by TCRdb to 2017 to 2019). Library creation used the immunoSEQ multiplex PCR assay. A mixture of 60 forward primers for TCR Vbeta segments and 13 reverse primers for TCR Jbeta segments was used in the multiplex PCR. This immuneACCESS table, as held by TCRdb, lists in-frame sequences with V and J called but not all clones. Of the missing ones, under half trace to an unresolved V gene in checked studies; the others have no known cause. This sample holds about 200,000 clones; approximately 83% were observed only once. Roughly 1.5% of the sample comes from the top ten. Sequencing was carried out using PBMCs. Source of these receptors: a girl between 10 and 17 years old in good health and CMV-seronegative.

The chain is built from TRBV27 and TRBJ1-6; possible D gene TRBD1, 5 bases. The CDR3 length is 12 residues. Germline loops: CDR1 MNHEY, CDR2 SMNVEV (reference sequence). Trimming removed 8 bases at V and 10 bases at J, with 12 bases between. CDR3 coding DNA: TGTGCCAGCTCCGGGGGACTATCACCCCTCCACTTT. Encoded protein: CASSGGLSPLHF.

CDR3 loop: CSVEGGENTEAFF. The DNA for the CDR3 is TGCAGCGTTGAAGGGGGAGAGAACACTGAAGCTTTCTTT. This chain joins TRBV29-1 and TRBJ1-1; no firm D call. Deletions cut 1 base from V and 1 base from J, with 7 bases between. The CDR3 totals 13 residues. Per the germline V gene, CDR1 is SQVTM and CDR2 is ANQGSEA.

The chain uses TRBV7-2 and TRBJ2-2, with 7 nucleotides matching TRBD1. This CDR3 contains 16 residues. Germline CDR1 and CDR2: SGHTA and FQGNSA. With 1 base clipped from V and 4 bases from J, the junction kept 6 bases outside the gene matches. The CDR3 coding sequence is TGTGCCAGCAGCTTAGTCGCAGGGGGAATCACCGGGGAGCTGTTTTTT. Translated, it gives CASSLVAGGITGELFF.

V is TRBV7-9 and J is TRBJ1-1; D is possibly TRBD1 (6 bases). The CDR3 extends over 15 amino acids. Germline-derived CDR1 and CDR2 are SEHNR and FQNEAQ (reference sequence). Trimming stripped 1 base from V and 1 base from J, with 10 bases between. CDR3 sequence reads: CASSLEGTKNTEAFF. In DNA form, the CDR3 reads TGTGCCAGCAGCTTAGAAGGGACAAAGAACACTGAAGCTTTCTTT.

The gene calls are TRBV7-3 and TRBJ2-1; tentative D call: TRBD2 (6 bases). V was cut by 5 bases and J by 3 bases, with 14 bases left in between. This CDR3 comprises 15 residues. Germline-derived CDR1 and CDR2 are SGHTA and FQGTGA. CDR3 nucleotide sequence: TGTGCCAGCAGCCTGATGGAGGGAGGCTACAATGAGCAGTTCTTC. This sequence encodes CASSLMEGGYNEQFF.

The CDR3 reads CASSLTGIHEQYF. DNA for the CDR3: TGTGCCAGCAGCTTGACAGGGATCCACGAGCAGTACTTC. The chain has TRBV7-3 and TRBJ2-7; 7 positions agree with TRBD1. There are 13 residues in the CDR3. The ends lost 3 bases at V and 5 bases at J; junction bases unmatched: 4. The germline V gene has CDR1 SGHTA and CDR2 FQGTGA.